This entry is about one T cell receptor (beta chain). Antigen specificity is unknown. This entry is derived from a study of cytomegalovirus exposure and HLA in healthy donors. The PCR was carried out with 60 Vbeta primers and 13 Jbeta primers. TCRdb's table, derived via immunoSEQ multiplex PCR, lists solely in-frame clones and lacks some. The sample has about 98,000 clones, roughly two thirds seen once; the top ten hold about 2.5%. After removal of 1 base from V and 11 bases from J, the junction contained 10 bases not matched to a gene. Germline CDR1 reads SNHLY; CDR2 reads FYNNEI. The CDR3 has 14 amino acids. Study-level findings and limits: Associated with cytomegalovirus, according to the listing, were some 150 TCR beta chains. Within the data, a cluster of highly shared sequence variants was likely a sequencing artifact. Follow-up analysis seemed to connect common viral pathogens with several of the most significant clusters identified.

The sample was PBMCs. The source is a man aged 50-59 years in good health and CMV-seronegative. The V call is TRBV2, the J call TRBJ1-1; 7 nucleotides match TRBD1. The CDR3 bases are TGTGCCAGCAGTGAAGGGGCCGGGACAGAGAACGCTTTCTTT. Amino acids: CASSEGAGTENAFF.